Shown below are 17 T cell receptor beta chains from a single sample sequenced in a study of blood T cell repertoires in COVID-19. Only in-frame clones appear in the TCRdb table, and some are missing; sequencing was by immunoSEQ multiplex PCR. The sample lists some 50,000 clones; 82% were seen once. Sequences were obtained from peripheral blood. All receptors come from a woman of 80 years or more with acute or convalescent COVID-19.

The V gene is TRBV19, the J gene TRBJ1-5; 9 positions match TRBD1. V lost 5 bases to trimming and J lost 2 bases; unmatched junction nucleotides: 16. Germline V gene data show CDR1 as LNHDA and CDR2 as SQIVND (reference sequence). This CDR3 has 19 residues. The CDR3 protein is CASSSTGTGSIVGNQPQHF. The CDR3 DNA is TGTGCCAGTAGTTCTACCGGGACAGGGTCCATTGTTGGCAATCAGCCCCAGCATTTT.

The chain's CDR3 is CASRHRDTQYF. The CDR3, as DNA: TGTGCCAGTAGACACAGGGATACGCAGTATTTT. The chain employs TRBV19 and TRBJ2-3, with D possibly TRBD1 on 5 matching bases. Trimming shortened V by 6 bases and J by 6 bases, and 7 bases separated the two germline ends. CDR3 length: 11 residues. CDR1 is LNHDA, CDR2 SQIVND, per germline (reference sequence).

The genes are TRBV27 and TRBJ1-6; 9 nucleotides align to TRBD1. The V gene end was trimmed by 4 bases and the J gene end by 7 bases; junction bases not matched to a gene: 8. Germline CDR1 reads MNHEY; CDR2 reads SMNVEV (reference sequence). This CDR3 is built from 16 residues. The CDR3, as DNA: TGTGCCAGCAGTTGGTCCTGGGACAGGGCCAATTCACCCCTCCACTTT. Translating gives CASSWSWDRANSPLHF.

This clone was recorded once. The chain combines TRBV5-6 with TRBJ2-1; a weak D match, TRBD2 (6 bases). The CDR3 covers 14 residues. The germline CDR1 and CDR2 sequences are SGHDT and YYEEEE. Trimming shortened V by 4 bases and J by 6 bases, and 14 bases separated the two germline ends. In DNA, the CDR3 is TGTGCCAGCAGCCCCGGGACTGATTTCAATGAGCAGTTCTTC. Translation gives CASSPGTDFNEQFF.

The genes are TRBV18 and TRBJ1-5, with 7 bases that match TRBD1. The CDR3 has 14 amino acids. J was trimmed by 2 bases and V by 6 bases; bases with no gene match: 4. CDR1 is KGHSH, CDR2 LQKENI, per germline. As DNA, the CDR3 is TGTGCCAGCTCCCTTGGGACAGGCAATCAGCCCCAGCATTTT. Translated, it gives CASSLGTGNQPQHF.

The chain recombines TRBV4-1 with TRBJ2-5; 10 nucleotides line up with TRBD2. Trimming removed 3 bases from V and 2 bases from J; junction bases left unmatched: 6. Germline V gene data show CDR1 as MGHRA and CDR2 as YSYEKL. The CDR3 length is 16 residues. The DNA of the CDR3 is TGCGCCAGCAGCCAGGTAGCGGGAGGACAACAAGAGACCCAGTACTTC. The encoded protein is CASSQVAGGQQETQYF.

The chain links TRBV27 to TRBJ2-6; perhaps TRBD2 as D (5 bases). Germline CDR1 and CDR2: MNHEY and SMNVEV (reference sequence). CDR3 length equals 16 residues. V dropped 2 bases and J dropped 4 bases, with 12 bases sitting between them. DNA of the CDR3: TGTGCCAGCAGTTTAGGGCTAGCAACCGGGGCCAACGTCCTGACTTTC. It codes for CASSLGLATGANVLTF.

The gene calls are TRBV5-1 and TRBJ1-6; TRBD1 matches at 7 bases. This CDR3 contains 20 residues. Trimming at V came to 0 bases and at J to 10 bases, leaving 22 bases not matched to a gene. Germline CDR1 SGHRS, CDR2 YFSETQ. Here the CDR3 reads CASSLEPGTANSPVSSPLHF. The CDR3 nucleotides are TGCGCCAGCAGCTTGGAACCCGGGACAGCCAATTCACCCGTCTCATCACCCCTCCACTTT.

This chain's CDR3 is CATRGGTYMTQYF. Here the CDR3 DNA reads TGTGCCACCCGCGGGGGGACTTATATGACGCAGTACTTC. The chain combines TRBV27 with TRBJ2-7, with 8 bases fitting TRBD2. The CDR3 is made up of 13 amino acids. With V trimmed by 10 bases and J by 9 bases, 14 bases remained unmatched. Germline CDR1 is MNHEY and CDR2 is SMNVEV (reference sequence).

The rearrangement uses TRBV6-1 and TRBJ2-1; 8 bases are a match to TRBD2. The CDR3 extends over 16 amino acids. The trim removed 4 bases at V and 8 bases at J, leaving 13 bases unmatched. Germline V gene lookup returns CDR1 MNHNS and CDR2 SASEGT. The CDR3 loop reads CASSVTAGVGPDEQFF. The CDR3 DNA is TGTGCCAGCAGTGTTACAGCGGGAGTAGGTCCCGATGAGCAGTTCTTC.

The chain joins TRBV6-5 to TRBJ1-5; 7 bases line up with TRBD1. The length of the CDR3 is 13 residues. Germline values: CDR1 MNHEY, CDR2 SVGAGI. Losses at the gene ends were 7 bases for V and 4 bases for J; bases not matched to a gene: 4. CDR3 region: CASKGQANQPQHF. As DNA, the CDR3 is TGTGCCAGCAAAGGACAGGCTAATCAGCCCCAGCATTTT.

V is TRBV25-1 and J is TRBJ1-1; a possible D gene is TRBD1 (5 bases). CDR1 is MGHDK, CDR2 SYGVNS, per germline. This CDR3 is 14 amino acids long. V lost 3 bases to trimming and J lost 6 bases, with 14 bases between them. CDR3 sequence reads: CASSELLTGSEAFF. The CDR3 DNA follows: TGTGCCAGCAGTGAGCTTCTAACAGGTTCTGAAGCTTTCTTT.

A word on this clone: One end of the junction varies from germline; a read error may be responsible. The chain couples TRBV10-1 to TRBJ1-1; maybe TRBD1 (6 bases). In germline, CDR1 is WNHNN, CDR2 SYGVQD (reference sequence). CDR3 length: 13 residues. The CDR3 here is CASRDRLNTEAFF. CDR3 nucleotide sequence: TGCGCCAGCCGTGACAGGTTGAACACTGAAGCTTTCTTT.

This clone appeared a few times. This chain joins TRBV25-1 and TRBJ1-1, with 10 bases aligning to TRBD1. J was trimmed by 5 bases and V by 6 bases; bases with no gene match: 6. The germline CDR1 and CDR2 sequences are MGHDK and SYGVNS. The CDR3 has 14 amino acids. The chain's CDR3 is CASRRGQGRTEAFF. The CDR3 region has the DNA TGTGCCAGCAGGAGGGGACAGGGGAGGACTGAAGCTTTCTTT.

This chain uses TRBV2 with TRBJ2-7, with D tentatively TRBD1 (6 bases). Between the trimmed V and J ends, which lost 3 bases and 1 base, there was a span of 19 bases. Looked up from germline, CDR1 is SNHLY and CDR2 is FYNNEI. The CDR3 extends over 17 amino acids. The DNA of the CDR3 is TGTGCCAGCAGTGAGTCCCCCAGGGACACCTCTTCCTACGAGCAGTACTTC. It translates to CASSESPRDTSSYEQYF.

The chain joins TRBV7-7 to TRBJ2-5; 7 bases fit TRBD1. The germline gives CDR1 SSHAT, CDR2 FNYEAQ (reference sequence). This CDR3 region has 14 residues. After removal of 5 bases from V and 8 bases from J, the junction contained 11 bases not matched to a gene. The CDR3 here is CASSLTGSASTQYF. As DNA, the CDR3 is TGTGCCAGCAGCCTGACAGGGTCCGCGAGTACCCAGTACTTC.

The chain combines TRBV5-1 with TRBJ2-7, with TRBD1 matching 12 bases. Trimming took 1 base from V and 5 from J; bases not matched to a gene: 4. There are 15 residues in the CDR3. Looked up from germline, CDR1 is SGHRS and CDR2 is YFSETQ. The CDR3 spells CASSLLGTGGDEQYF. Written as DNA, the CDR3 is TGCGCCAGCAGCTTGTTAGGGACAGGGGGCGACGAGCAGTACTTC.